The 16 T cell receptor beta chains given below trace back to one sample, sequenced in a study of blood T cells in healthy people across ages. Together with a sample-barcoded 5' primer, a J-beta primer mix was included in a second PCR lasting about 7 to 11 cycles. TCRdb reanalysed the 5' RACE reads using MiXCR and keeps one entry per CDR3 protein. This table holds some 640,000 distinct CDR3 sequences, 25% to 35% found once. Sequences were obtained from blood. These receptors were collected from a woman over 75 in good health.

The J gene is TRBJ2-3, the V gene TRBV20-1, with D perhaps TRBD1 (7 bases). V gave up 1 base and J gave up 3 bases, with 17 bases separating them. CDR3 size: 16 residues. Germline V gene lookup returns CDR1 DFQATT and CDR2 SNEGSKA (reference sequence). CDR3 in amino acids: CSARARGEGWTDTQYF. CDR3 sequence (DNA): TGCAGTGCTAGAGCCAGGGGGGAAGGGTGGACAGATACGCAGTATTTT.

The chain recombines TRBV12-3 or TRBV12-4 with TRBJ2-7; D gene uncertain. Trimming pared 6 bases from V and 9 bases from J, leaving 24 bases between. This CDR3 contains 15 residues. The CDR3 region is CASSPPHGTPPGQYF. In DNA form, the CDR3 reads TGTGCCAGCAGCCCCCCCCACGGAACTCCACCCGGGCAGTACTTC.

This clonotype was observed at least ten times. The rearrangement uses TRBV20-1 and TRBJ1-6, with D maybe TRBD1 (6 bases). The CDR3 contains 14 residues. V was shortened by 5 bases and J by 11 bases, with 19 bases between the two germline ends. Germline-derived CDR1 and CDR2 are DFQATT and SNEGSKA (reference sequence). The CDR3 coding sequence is TGCAGTGCTCAAACGGTGGGGGCCGGGGCACCCCTCCACTTT. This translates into CSAQTVGAGAPLHF.

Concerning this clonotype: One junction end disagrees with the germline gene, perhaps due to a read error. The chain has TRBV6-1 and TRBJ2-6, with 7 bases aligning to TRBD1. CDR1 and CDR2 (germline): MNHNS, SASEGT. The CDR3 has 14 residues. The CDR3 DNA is TGTGCCAGAAGGACAGGCTCTGGGGCCAACGTCCGGACTTTC. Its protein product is CARRTGSGANVRTF.

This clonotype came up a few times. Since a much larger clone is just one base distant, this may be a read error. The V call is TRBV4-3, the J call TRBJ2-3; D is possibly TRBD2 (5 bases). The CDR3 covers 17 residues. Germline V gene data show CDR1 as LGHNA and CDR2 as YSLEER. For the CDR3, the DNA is TGCGCCAGCAGCCAAGATCGCACGAGTGACTACACAGATACGCGGTATTTT. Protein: CASSQDRTSDYTDTRYF.

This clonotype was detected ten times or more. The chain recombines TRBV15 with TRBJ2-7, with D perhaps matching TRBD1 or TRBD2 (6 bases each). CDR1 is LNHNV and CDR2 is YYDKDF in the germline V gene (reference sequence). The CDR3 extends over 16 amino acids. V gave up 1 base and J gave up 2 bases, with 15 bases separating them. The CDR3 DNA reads TGTGCCACCAGCAGAGGCGGGACGGGGGCTGCCTACGAGCAGTACTTC. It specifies CATSRGGTGAAYEQYF. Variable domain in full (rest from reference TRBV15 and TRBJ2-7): DAMVIQNPRYQVTQFGKPVTLSCSQTLNHNVMYWYQQKSSQAPKLLFHYYDKDFNNEADTPDNFQSRRPNTSFCFLDIRSPGLGDTAMYLCATSRGGTGAAYEQYFGPGTRLTVT.

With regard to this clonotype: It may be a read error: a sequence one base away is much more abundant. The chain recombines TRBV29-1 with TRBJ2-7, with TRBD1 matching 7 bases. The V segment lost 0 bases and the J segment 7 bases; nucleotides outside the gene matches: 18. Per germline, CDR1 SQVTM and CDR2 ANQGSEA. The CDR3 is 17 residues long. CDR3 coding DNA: TGCAGCGTTGAAGACACAGGGGAAACGAGCTCCTACAATGAGCAGTACTTC. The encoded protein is CSVEDTGETSSYNEQYF.

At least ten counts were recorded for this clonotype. The CDR3: CASSPMGTGVYEQYF. CDR3 DNA sequence: TGTGCCAGCAGCCCAATGGGGACAGGGGTGTACGAGCAGTACTTC. The chain couples TRBV3-1 to TRBJ2-7; 10 bases agree with TRBD1. Germline V gene data show CDR1 as LGHDT and CDR2 as YNNKEL (reference sequence). CDR3 length: 15 amino acids. Trimming took 4 bases from V and 4 from J; bases not matched to a gene: 7.

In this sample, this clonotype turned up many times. The CDR3 sequence is CAWRLAGGINEQFF. In DNA form, the CDR3 reads TGTGCCTGGAGACTAGCGGGGGGCATCAATGAGCAGTTCTTC. This sequence joins TRBV30 and TRBJ2-1, with TRBD2 matching 12 bases. The V and J ends lost 3 bases and 6 bases, in that order; junction bases with no gene match: 3. CDR1 and CDR2 from the germline V gene are GTSNPN and SVGIG (reference sequence). The CDR3 covers 14 residues.

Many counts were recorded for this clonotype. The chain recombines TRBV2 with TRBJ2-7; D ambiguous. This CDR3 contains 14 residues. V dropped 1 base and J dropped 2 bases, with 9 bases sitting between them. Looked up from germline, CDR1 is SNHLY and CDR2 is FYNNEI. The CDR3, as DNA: TGTGCCAGCAGTGAAGGAGGTCCTCCCTACGAGCAGTACTTC. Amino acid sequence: CASSEGGPPYEQYF.

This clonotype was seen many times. CDR3 nucleotide sequence: TGTGCCAGCGTGATAGCTGGGGCCAACGTCCTGACTTTC. Translated, it gives CASVIAGANVLTF. The J gene is TRBJ2-6, the V gene TRBV6-1, with unresolved D. V lost 8 bases, J lost 2 bases, and 7 bases lay in between. The CDR3 runs 13 residues. Germline-derived CDR1 and CDR2 are MNHNS and SASEGT.

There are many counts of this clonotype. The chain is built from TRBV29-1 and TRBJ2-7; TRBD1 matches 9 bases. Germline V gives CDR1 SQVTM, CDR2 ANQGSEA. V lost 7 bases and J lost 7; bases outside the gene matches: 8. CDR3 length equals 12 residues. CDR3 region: CSAFGQGQEQYF. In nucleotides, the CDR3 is TGCAGCGCATTCGGACAGGGGCAAGAGCAGTACTTC.

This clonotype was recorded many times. The CDR3, as DNA: TGTGCCAGCAGCCGGGACAGGGAATTTGGTGAGCAGTTCTTC. This gives the protein CASSRDREFGEQFF. This chain uses TRBV2 with TRBJ2-1, with 9 bases that match TRBD1. CDR1 is SNHLY, CDR2 FYNNEI, per germline. There are 14 residues in the CDR3. V lost 6 bases, J lost 9 bases, and 9 bases stayed unmatched.

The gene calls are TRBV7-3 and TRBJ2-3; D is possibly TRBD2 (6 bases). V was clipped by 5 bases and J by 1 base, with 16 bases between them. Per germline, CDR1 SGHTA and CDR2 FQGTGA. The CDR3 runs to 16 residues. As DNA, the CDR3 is TGTGCCAGCAGCCTACGGGTCGGCGGGGGCACAGATACGCAGTATTTT. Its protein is CASSLRVGGGTDTQYF.

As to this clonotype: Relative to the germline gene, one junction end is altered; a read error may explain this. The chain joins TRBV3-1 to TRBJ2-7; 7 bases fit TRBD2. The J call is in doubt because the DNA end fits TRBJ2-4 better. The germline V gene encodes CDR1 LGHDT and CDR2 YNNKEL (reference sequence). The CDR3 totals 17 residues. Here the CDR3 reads CASSRRGRAGRQNIQYF. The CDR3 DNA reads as TGTGCCAGTAGCCGCAGAGGACGAGCGGGGAGACAAAACATTCAGTACTTC.

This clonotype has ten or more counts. CDR3: CASSLSWGQETQYF. The CDR3, as DNA: TGTGCCAGCAGCCTCAGCTGGGGACAAGAGACCCAGTACTTC. The V and J genes are TRBV7-2 and TRBJ2-5; no firm D call. The germline gives CDR1 SGHTA, CDR2 FQGNSA. V lost 5 bases to trimming and J lost 2 bases, with 12 bases between them. This CDR3 spans 14 amino acids.